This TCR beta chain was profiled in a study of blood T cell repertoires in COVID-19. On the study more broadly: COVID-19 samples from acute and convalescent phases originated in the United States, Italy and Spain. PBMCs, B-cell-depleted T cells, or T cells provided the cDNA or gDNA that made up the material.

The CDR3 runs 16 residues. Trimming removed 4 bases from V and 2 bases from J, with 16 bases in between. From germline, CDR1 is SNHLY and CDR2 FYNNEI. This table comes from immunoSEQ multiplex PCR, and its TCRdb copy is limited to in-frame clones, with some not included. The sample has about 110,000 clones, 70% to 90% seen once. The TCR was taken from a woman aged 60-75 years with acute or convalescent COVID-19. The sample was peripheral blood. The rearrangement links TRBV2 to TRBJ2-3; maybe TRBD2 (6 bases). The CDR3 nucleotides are TGTGCCAGCAGTGGCAGCGGGCGGAGACACACAGATACGCAGTATTTT. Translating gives CASSGSGRRHTDTQYF.